This T cell receptor beta chain was identified in a study of shared clonotypes between healthy human individuals (dated by TCRdb to the early 2020s). With regard to the full study: Three men and two women, aged 18 to 49 years, made up the cohort. For each donor, CD4 naive and CD4 memory were each run on three plates, CD8 naive on two plates, and CD8 memory on one plate. To estimate repertoire size and how much clonotypes are shared between individuals, the study performed deep sequencing of blood TCR repertoires from roughly five healthy adults. Different laboratories and diverse techniques were used to prepare libraries and sequence TCR repertoires, to increase sequencing depth and limit assay-specific biases. Per donor, leukapheresis produced somewhere between about 0.94 and 10 billion PBMCs.

From the cysteine through the phenylalanine, the CDR3 covers 14 amino acids. CDR3 DNA only is kept here, 42 bases in frame from base 1. V is pared back by 5 bases and J by 5 bases, with 16 bases lying between the germline termini. CDR1 SGHRS and CDR2 YFSETQ are derived from the germline V gene. Using the deep immunoSEQ assay, TCR CDR3 regions were amplified from genomic DNA by multiplex PCR. Genomic DNA extracted from each cell subset was distributed evenly over all wells of several immunoSEQ 96-well plates, and each plate served as one replicate. For sorted subsets, each replicate PCR was loaded with around 200 ng genomic DNA, equivalent to 25,000 to 35,000 T cell genomes. The purified libraries were quantified using a Qubit 3.0 fluorometer, sized with a Bioanalyzer 2100, and then quantified again using the KAPA Library Quantification kit. A separate single-read 150-cycle Illumina NextSeq 550 flow cell was used to sequence each immunoSEQ 96-well plate. The paper's processing steps were these. The immunoSEQ output contained only junctional sequences without quality scores, so filtering could not match that applied to full-length reads. To assign V/J genes and CDR3, sequences were annotated using PyIR, a Python wrapper for IgBLAST v1.9, with IMGT germline references. Reads with weak V/J assignments (E-value above 1e-6), missing CDR3, stop codons, out-of-frame junctions, or ambiguous translated residues were removed. V3J clonotypes were defined by identical inferred V gene, J gene, and CDR3 amino acid sequence. The percentage overlap between two repertoires was calculated by dividing the number of shared unique clonotypes by the size of the smaller repertoire. Richness of each repertoire was evaluated using RTK rarefaction, the Chao1 estimator, and Recon v2.1 estimates of unobserved clonotypes. OLGA was used to compute generation probabilities for all TCRbeta clonotypes that the gDNA method yielded from a few donors. Imported from immuneACCESS, the table was reduced by TCRdb to in-frame sequences with V and J called. These copies leave out some clones; in studies compared against another copy, an unresolved V gene accounts for under half, and the cause of the remainder is not known. The D gene and trimming were derived from the DNA, and the V and J assignments and clone size from that table. In this sample the table shows roughly 2 million clones, roughly 94% of which occur a single time. The ten largest account for 0.1% to 0.15% of the sample.

Donors were healthy HIV-negative adults with no recently reported acute infections or vaccinations. Every donor was a Caucasian adult residing in Nashville, Tennessee, USA. CD4+ T cells were enriched by magnetic negative selection; naive cells were then positively selected on CD45RA, and the negative fraction formed the memory subset. After blood collection by leukapheresis, PBMCs were isolated using Ficoll-Histopaque density gradient centrifugation and then cryopreserved in the vapor phase of liquid nitrogen. Analytical flow cytometry was used to check the purity and quantity of each magnetically sorted T cell population. From each sorted fraction, genomic DNA was isolated and quantified by UV absorbance on a Nanodrop 2000c. Overall study outcomes, separate from this receptor: Naive subsets generally had larger estimated clonotype richness than memory subsets. Higher generation probabilities were observed for clonotypes shared by all four sorted-subset donors than for non-shared clonotypes. Pairwise subsampling led to the expectation that sequencing depth would affect the degree of clonotype sharing among donors. Rarefaction of sorted-subset datasets indicated incomplete sequencing despite the large sequencing depth. Because the study included a small number of donors, the genetic and exposure-history diversity represented was limited. Sampling was limited to blood, and TCR repertoires in tissue likely differ from TCR repertoires in blood. Sharing across several donors was observed for roughly 5.4% of naive CD4, less than 4% of naive CD8, about 2.3% of memory CD4, and about 0.38% of memory CD8 clonotypes.

As for this clone: Its antigen is not yet known. Base qualities were left out, and no much larger clone turns up one base away.

The rearrangement joined TRBV5-1 to TRBJ1-1; TRBD1 could be the D gene, as 6 bases match. The sequencing sample was made of naive CD4+ T cells sorted from blood. Read against the paper, the sample's cell subset or site label means: CD45RA+ positively selected. This clonotype was sampled from a young man in good health. The CDR3 reads CASRLQGGNTEAFF. The nucleotides read TGCGCCAGCAGACTACAGGGAGGCAATACTGAAGCTTTCTTT.